The source of this T cell receptor (beta chain) is a study of T cell responses to AZD1222 COVID-19 vaccine. Findings and limits, study-wide: Baseline seropositivity characterized only a handful of AZD1222 recipients.

On this clone: No antigen is known for it.

The table came from immunoSEQ multiplex PCR; TCRdb's copy has only in-frame clones and leaves some out. The sample includes roughly 85,000 clones, roughly nine tenths of them seen just once. The germline V gene encodes CDR1 SGDLS and CDR2 YYNGEE. There are 15 residues in the CDR3. V was clipped by 1 base and J by 2 bases, with 10 bases between them. Second-dose timings of about 4 or about 12 weeks were pooled. The genes are TRBV9 and TRBJ2-1; D is unresolved. This clonotype was sampled from an adult who received the AZD1222 COVID-19 vaccine. The sample consisted of peripheral blood, taken 28 days after the second AZD1222 dose. CDR3 sequence (DNA): TGTGCCAGCAGCGTATCTAACGGGCCCTACAATGAGCAGTTCTTC. Its protein product is CASSVSNGPYNEQFF. Complete variable domain (other parts from reference TRBV9 and TRBJ2-1): DSGVTQTPKHLITATGQRVTLRCSPRSGDLSVYWYQQSLDQGLQFLIQYYNGEERAKGNILERFSAQQFPDLHSELNLSSLELGDSALYFCASSVSNGPYNEQFFGPGTRLTVL.